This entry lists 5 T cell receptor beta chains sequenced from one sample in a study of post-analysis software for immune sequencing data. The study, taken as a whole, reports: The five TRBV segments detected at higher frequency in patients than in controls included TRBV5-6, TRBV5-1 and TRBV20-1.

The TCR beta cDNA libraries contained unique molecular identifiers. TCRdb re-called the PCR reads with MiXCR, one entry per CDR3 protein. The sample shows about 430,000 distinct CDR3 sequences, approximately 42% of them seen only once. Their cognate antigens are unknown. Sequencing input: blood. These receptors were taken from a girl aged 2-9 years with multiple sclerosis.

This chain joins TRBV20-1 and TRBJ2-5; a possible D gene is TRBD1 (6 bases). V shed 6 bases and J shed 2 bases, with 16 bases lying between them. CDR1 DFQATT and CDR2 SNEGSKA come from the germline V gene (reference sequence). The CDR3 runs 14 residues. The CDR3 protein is CSATPKGDQETQYF. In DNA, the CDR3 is TGCAGTGCGACCCCCAAGGGGGATCAAGAGACCCAGTACTTC.

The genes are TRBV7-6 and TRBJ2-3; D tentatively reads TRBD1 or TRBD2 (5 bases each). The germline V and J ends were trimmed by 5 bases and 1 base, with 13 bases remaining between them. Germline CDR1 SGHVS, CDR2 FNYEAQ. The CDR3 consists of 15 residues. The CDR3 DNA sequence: TGTGCCAGCAGCCCGCCGGGACGAGGCACAGATACGCAGTATTTT. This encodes CASSPPGRGTDTQYF.

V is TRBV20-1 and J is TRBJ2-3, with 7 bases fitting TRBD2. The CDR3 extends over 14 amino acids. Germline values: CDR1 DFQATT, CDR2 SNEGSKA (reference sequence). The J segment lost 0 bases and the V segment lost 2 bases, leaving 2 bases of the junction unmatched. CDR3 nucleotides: TGCAGTGCTAGAACAGCGGGGAGCACAGATACGCAGTATTTT. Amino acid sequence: CSARTAGSTDTQYF.

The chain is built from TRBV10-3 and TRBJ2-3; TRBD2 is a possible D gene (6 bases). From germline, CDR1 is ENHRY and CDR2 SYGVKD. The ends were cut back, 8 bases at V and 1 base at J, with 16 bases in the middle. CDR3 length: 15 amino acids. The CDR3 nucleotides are TGTGCCATCGGGCGGGGTGACGCGCGCACAGATACGCAGTATTTT. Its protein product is CAIGRGDARTDTQYF.

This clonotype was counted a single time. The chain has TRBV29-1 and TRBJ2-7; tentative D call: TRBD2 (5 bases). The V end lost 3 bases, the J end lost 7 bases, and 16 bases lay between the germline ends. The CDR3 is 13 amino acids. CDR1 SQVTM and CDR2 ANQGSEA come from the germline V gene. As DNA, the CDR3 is TGCAGCGTTGACAGCGGCTCCTACAATGAGCAGTACTTC. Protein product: CSVDSGSYNEQYF.